This record looks at one T cell receptor beta chain sequence and its context. Germline V gives CDR1 SQVTM, CDR2 ANQGSEA. Trimming cost V 7 bases and J 1 base, with 13 bases left between them. CDR3 length: 13 amino acids. This entry is derived from a study of shared clonotypes between healthy human individuals. As for the study in general: The cohort had a couple of women and a few men, ages 18 to 49.

Method: immunoSEQ multiplex PCR; TCRdb's copy keeps in-frame clones and lacks some. The repertoire has under 600,000 clones, roughly 79% of them found once; the top ten carry about 11%. The sequence was collected from a woman in her forties in good health. Some clones in this sample may be carry-over from other donors' samples. This rearrangement joins TRBV29-1 to TRBJ1-1, with D possibly matching TRBD1 (6 bases). Sample: PBMCs. The DNA of the CDR3 is TGCAGCGGTCGGGGGCCTACGAACACTGAAGCTTTCTTT. Translating it yields CSGRGPTNTEAFF.